One and the same sample provided the 31 T cell receptor beta chains below, sequenced in a study of identical twins. TCRdb used MiXCR to reprocess the 5' RACE reads, holding one entry per CDR3 protein. The profile shows roughly 540,000 distinct CDR3 sequences, approximately 22% of them singletons. These records were also assigned to another study, of T cells expressing NK-cell markers.

The source material was CD4+ T cells sorted from blood. Every receptor here comes from a woman under 30 in good health.

This rearrangement joins TRBV20-1 to TRBJ2-3; TRBD1 or TRBD2 may be the D gene (6 bases each). The CDR3 sequence is 14 residues long. From germline, CDR1 is DFQATT and CDR2 SNEGSKA (reference sequence). V lost 1 base to trimming and J lost 7 bases, with 15 bases between them. DNA for the CDR3: TGCAGTGCTAGAGTTAGGGGCGGGACAAATACGCAGTATTTT. This translates into CSARVRGGTNTQYF.

This clonotype was detected ten times or more. The chain uses TRBV5-1 and TRBJ2-3, with TRBD2 identical over 8 bases. CDR1 and CDR2 (germline): SGHRS, YFSETQ. J was trimmed by 1 base and V by 4 bases; bases with no gene match: 8. CDR3 length: 16 residues. The CDR3 sequence: CASSPSGGTGTDTQYF. CDR3 sequence (DNA): TGCGCCAGCAGCCCCTCGGGGGGGACCGGCACAGATACGCAGTATTTT.

The sample holds a few counts of this clonotype. The gene calls are TRBV20-1 and TRBJ2-3; no reliable D call. V was clipped by 7 bases and J by 6 bases, with 11 bases between them. There are 11 residues in the CDR3. Germline V gene lookup returns CDR1 DFQATT and CDR2 SNEGSKA (reference sequence). DNA for the CDR3: TGCAGTGGTAAGATCGGCGATACGCAGTATTTT. Protein sequence: CSGKIGDTQYF.

The V and J genes are TRBV4-3 and TRBJ2-7; D gene unclear. Germline-derived CDR1 and CDR2 are LGHNA and YSLEER. Trimming stripped 0 bases from V and 0 bases from J, with 9 bases between. The CDR3 runs 15 residues. The CDR3 nucleotides read TGCGCCAGCAGCCAAGAAAAGGGCTTCTCCTACGAGCAGTACTTC. This translates into CASSQEKGFSYEQYF.

There are a few counts of this clonotype. The chain joins TRBV20-1 to TRBJ2-7; D may be TRBD2 (5 bases). The CDR3 spans 15 residues. Trimming stripped 0 bases from V and 4 bases from J, with 16 bases between. The germline CDR1 and CDR2 sequences are DFQATT and SNEGSKA (reference sequence). CDR3 region: CSARDQRSLGYEQYF. The CDR3 region has the DNA TGCAGTGCTAGAGATCAGCGGTCCCTCGGGTACGAGCAGTACTTC.

Only a few counts were recorded for this clonotype. The chain has TRBV6-1 and TRBJ2-2; tentatively, D is TRBD1 or TRBD2 (5 bases each). The length of the CDR3 is 15 residues. V dropped 6 bases and J dropped 4 bases, with 15 bases sitting between them. Germline V gene lookup returns CDR1 MNHNS and CDR2 SASEGT. The CDR3 coding sequence is TGTGCCAGCAGCAGACCCTGGGGGATCACCGGGGAGCTGTTTTTT. It specifies CASSRPWGITGELFF.

V gene TRBV6-5 combines with J gene TRBJ2-5; D is perhaps TRBD1 (7 bases). Trimming removed 4 bases at V and 5 bases at J, with 14 bases between. The CDR3 runs 14 residues. Looked up from germline, CDR1 is MNHEY and CDR2 is SVGAGI. DNA for the CDR3: TGTGCCAGCAGTTCCGTACAGGGGAGGGAGACCCAGTACTTC. As protein: CASSSVQGRETQYF.

The chain recombines TRBV6-5 with TRBJ2-3, with TRBD1 matching 11 bases. The J segment lost 3 bases and the V segment lost 3 bases, leaving 5 bases of the junction unmatched. The germline V gene encodes CDR1 MNHEY and CDR2 SVGAGI. The CDR3 spans 16 residues. The CDR3 DNA is TGTGCCAGCAGTTATTCGGGACAGGGGGAGACAGATACGCAGTATTTT. This gives the protein CASSYSGQGETDTQYF.

This clonotype was detected many times. Mismatch with germline at one junction end may stem from a read error. The V gene is TRBV5-1, the J gene TRBJ1-2; 9 bases line up with TRBD1. The germline V gene encodes CDR1 SGHRS and CDR2 YFSETQ. The CDR3 extends over 13 amino acids. The CDR3 is CASSPGQGYGYTF. In DNA form, the CDR3 reads TGTGCCAGCAGCCCGGGACAGGGCTATGGCTACACCTTC. The full variable domain, completed using reference TRBV5-1 and TRBJ1-2, is KAGVTQTPRYLIKTRGQQVTLSCSPISGHRSVSWYQQTPGQGLQFLFEYFSETQRNKGNFPGRFSGRQFSNSRSEMNVSTLELGDSALYLCASSPGQGYGYTFGSGTRLTVV.

The chain employs TRBV20-1 and TRBJ2-7; maybe TRBD1 (6 bases). This CDR3 contains 14 residues. V shed 4 bases and J shed 5 bases, with 18 bases lying between them. Germline CDR1 is DFQATT and CDR2 is SNEGSKA (reference sequence). CDR3 DNA: TGCAGTGCTATCGGGGCACAGGGAGAGGACGAGCAGTACTTC. Protein product: CSAIGAQGEDEQYF.

This clonotype was recorded a few times. The chain links TRBV9 to TRBJ1-5; D possibly corresponds to TRBD1 (6 bases). Germline loops: CDR1 SGDLS, CDR2 YYNGEE. This CDR3 comprises 15 residues. V was clipped by 0 bases and J by 7 bases, with 14 bases between them. CDR3 amino acids: CASSVGGTTGQPQHF. The CDR3 coding sequence is TGTGCCAGCAGCGTAGGGGGGACAACGGGACAGCCCCAGCATTTT.

V usage is TRBV11-3 and J usage is TRBJ1-2, with D unclear. V gave up 6 bases and J gave up 8 bases, with 13 bases separating them. CDR1 is SGHNT, CDR2 YENEEA, per germline. The CDR3 spans 12 residues. CDR3 DNA sequence: TGTGCCAGCAGTTCCTTCATGGGAGGCTACACCTTC. Its translation is CASSSFMGGYTF.

V gene TRBV20-1 combines with J gene TRBJ1-5, with D perhaps TRBD1 (6 bases). The germline CDR1 and CDR2 sequences are DFQATT and SNEGSKA (reference sequence). The ends were cut back, 6 bases at V and 2 bases at J, with 17 bases in the middle. This CDR3 spans 15 amino acids. The CDR3 here is CSARVGALGNQPQHF. CDR3 coding DNA: TGCAGTGCAAGGGTGGGGGCCCTGGGCAATCAGCCCCAGCATTTT.

This chain joins TRBV10-3 and TRBJ1-2; the D gene is possibly TRBD1 (6 bases). Deletions cut 0 bases from V and 6 bases from J, with 14 bases between. Germline assignment: CDR1 ENHRY and CDR2 SYGVKD. CDR3 length: 15 residues. The CDR3 loop reads CAISESGAVSDGYTF. The CDR3 DNA follows: TGTGCCATCAGTGAGTCGGGGGCAGTCAGCGATGGCTACACCTTC.

This clonotype was recorded many times. The chain has TRBV5-1 and TRBJ2-5; the match to TRBD1 covers 8 bases. Germline trimming cut 6 bases from V and 2 bases from J; bases unmatched to any gene: 3. The CDR3 covers 13 residues. CDR1 is SGHRS, CDR2 YFSETQ, per germline. In DNA form, the CDR3 reads TGCGCCAGCAAGGGGACAGGACAAGAGACCCAGTACTTC. Translating it yields CASKGTGQETQYF.

This sequence joins TRBV5-1 and TRBJ2-7, with D uncertain. The CDR3 extends over 13 amino acids. Looked up from germline, CDR1 is SGHRS and CDR2 is YFSETQ. V dropped 6 bases and J dropped 1 base, with 11 bases sitting between them. CDR3 sequence: CASKWTDSYEQYF. The CDR3 region has the DNA TGCGCCAGCAAATGGACCGATTCCTACGAGCAGTACTTC.

This clonotype was seen a few times. The chain uses TRBV5-1 and TRBJ2-1; D gene ambiguous. Trimming took 6 bases from V and 0 from J, leaving 10 bases between them. Looked up from germline, CDR1 is SGHRS and CDR2 is YFSETQ. The CDR3 contains 14 residues. The CDR3: CASKPVSSYNEQFF. In nucleotides, the CDR3 is TGCGCCAGCAAACCCGTGAGCTCCTACAATGAGCAGTTCTTC.

This chain links TRBV7-6 with TRBJ2-7, with no clear D. V was trimmed by 1 base and J by 2 bases, leaving 12 bases between them. The CDR3 runs to 15 residues. The V gene's germline CDR1 is SGHVS and CDR2 FNYEAQ. CDR3 nucleotide sequence: TGTGCCAGCAGCTTAGGGGCCCCTACCACCTACGAGCAGTACTTC. Amino acid sequence: CASSLGAPTTYEQYF.

This chain links TRBV10-3 with TRBJ2-3, with 7 bases matching TRBD2. Germline CDR1 is ENHRY and CDR2 is SYGVKD. Germline trimming cut 5 bases from V and 3 bases from J; bases unmatched to any gene: 8. The CDR3 extends over 15 amino acids. CDR3 amino acids: CAISTEERGTDTQYF. DNA of the CDR3: TGTGCCATCAGTACAGAGGAGCGGGGAACAGATACGCAGTATTTT.

This clonotype was counted between two and nine times. The chain is built from TRBV6-1 and TRBJ2-3; D uncertain. This CDR3 contains 12 residues. The germline CDR1 and CDR2 sequences are MNHNS and SASEGT. V shed 8 bases and J shed 7 bases, with 13 bases lying between them. As DNA, the CDR3 is TGTGCCAGCGAGTTATTAGGGTATACGCAGTATTTT. Its protein is CASELLGYTQYF.

V gene TRBV5-4 combines with J gene TRBJ2-5; D may be TRBD2 (6 bases). Germline V CDR1 and CDR2: SGHNT, YYREEE (reference sequence). Between the trimmed V and J ends, which lost 0 bases and 3 bases, there was a span of 12 bases. The CDR3 is made up of 15 amino acids. DNA of the CDR3: TGTGCCAGCAGCTTGGGGAGGGGACCCAAAGAGACCCAGTACTTC. Protein: CASSLGRGPKETQYF.

In this sample, this clonotype turned up a few times. The V call is TRBV12-3 or TRBV12-4, the J call TRBJ1-2; possibly TRBD1 for D (5 bases). The CDR3 runs 13 residues. The V end was cut by 5 bases, the J end by 8 bases, with 15 bases between. The CDR3 bases are TGTGCCAGCAGTCAAGCTACAGGAGGCGGCTACACCTTC. Translation gives CASSQATGGGYTF.

The chain combines TRBV19 with TRBJ1-1; no reliable D call. V lost 9 bases and J 8 bases, leaving 16 bases between the germline ends. The germline V gene has CDR1 LNHDA and CDR2 SQIVND (reference sequence). The CDR3 loop spans 12 amino acids. The CDR3 DNA is TGTGCCAGCTTCGAAGGTGATGGAGAAGCTTTCTTT. It codes for CASFEGDGEAFF.

This clonotype was recorded a few times. This rearrangement joins TRBV20-1 to TRBJ2-7; tentatively, D is TRBD1 (5 bases). Germline V gives CDR1 DFQATT, CDR2 SNEGSKA (reference sequence). The CDR3 spans 12 residues. The V gene lost 6 bases and the J gene lost 3 bases, with 12 bases spanning the gap. In DNA form, the CDR3 reads TGCAGTGCAAGGACGGACAACTACGAGCAGTACTTC. Protein: CSARTDNYEQYF.

This clonotype was recorded at least ten times. The CDR3 loop reads CSVEGGSPSYEQYF. The CDR3 coding sequence is TGCAGCGTTGAGGGCGGCTCCCCTTCCTACGAGCAGTACTTC. J is TRBJ2-7 and V is TRBV29-1; D unresolved. The CDR3 has 14 residues. Trimming left V 3 bases short and J 1 base short, with 13 bases between. The germline V gene encodes CDR1 SQVTM and CDR2 ANQGSEA.

The sample holds a few counts of this clonotype. The chain has TRBV6-2 or TRBV6-3 and TRBJ2-6; D is unclear. This CDR3 has 16 amino acids. Germline values: CDR1 MNHEY, CDR2 SVGEGT. V lost 7 bases and J 0 bases, leaving 13 bases between the germline ends. The CDR3 sequence: CASNHPYRSGANVLTF. The DNA of the CDR3 is TGTGCCAGCAACCACCCTTACCGCTCTGGGGCCAACGTCCTGACTTTC.

This clonotype has ten or more counts. The chain links TRBV5-1 to TRBJ2-3; 10 bases match TRBD2. The CDR3 has 17 residues. The trim removed 4 bases at V and 2 bases at J, leaving 10 bases unmatched. Per germline, CDR1 SGHRS and CDR2 YFSETQ. In DNA form, the CDR3 reads TGCGCCAGCAGCCCTGGACTAGCGGATCCCCACACAGATACGCAGTATTTT. Its translation: CASSPGLADPHTDTQYF.

The chain uses TRBV12-3 or TRBV12-4 and TRBJ2-3; D ambiguous. Trimming left V 6 bases short and J 4 bases short, with 8 bases between. The CDR3 spans 12 residues. Here the CDR3 reads CASRLEADTQYF. CDR3 bases: TGTGCCAGCAGACTCGAGGCAGATACGCAGTATTTT.

CDR3 in DNA: TGCAGTGCTAGAGGACGAGCGGCGGGCACCGGGGAGCTGTTTTTT. This translates into CSARGRAAGTGELFF. The chain combines TRBV20-1 with TRBJ2-2; the D gene is possibly TRBD2 (5 bases). This CDR3 has 15 residues. V was cut by 1 base and J by 4 bases, with 13 bases left in between. Germline lookup yields CDR1 DFQATT and CDR2 SNEGSKA (reference sequence).

The chain has TRBV20-1 and TRBJ2-7, with a weak D call TRBD2 (6 bases). CDR3 length equals 13 residues. V gave up 3 bases and J gave up 2 bases, with 11 bases separating them. The germline V gene encodes CDR1 DFQATT and CDR2 SNEGSKA (reference sequence). For the CDR3, the DNA is TGCAGTGCTAGGGGGCCGGGGGCCTACGAGCAGTACTTC. Translating it yields CSARGPGAYEQYF.

This chain uses TRBV20-1 with TRBJ2-3, with a tentative D call TRBD2 (5 bases). V shed 1 base and J shed 4 bases, with 18 bases lying between them. CDR3 length: 16 amino acids. CDR1 is DFQATT, CDR2 SNEGSKA, per germline (reference sequence). The CDR3 DNA follows: TGCAGTGCTAGAGTTGTGGGAGAGGGTAATGCAGATACGCAGTATTTT. Translating it yields CSARVVGEGNADTQYF.